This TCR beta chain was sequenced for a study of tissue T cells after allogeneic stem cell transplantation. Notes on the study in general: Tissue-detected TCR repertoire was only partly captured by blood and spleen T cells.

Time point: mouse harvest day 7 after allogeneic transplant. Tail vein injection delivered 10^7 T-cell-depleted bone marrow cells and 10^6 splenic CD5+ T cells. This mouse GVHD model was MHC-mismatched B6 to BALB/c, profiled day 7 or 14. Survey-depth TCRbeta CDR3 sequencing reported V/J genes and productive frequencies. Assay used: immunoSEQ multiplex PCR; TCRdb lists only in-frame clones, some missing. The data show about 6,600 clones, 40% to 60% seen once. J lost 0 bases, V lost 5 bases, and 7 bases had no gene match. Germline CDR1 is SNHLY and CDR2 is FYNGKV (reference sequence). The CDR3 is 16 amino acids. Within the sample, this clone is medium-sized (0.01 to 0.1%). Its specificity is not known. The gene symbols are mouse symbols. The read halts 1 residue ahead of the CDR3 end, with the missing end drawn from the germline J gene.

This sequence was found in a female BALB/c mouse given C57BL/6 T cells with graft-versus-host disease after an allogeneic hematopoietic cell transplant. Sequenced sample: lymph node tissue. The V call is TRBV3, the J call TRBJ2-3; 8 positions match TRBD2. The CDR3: CASSPRLGSSAETLYF. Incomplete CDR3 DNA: TGTGCCAGCAGCCCTCGACTGGGGTCTAGTGCAGAAACGCTGTAT.